Below are 18 T cell receptor beta chains sequenced from a single sample in a study of T cells in Graves' hyperthyroidism and ophthalmopathy. Amplified TCR beta CDR3 regions derived from RNA transcripts. First-round RT-PCR of the TCR CDR3 relied on the HTBI primer set. TCRdb itself ran the multiplex PCR reads through MiXCR, one entry per CDR3 protein. This sample has about 290,000 distinct CDR3 sequences, with approximately 16% found just once. The material sequenced was blood. The receptors derive from a man aged 25-45 years with Graves' hyperthyroidism.

This clonotype occurred many times. This chain links TRBV28 with TRBJ1-2, with D possibly being TRBD1 (6 bases). V lost 7 bases, J lost 5 bases, and 11 bases lay in between. Germline assignment: CDR1 MDHEN and CDR2 SYDVKM. The CDR3 covers 12 residues. CDR3 region: CASTEQGYGYTF. The CDR3 DNA follows: TGTGCCAGCACCGAACAGGGATATGGCTACACCTTC.

CDR3 sequence: CASSESSATDTQYF. CDR3 coding DNA: TGCGCCAGCAGTGAGTCGTCAGCAACAGATACGCAGTATTTT. This sequence joins TRBV10-1 and TRBJ2-3; D gene ambiguous. Germline V gives CDR1 WNHNN, CDR2 SYGVQD (reference sequence). V lost 0 bases to trimming and J lost 3 bases, with 7 bases between them. The CDR3 covers 14 residues.

The CDR3 reads CASSLNPAQFF. CDR3 DNA sequence: TGTGCCAGCAGCCTCAACCCTGCCCAGTTCTTC. The V and J genes are TRBV7-9 and TRBJ2-1, with unresolved D. The CDR3 length is 11 residues. Germline values: CDR1 SEHNR, CDR2 FQNEAQ (reference sequence). Trimming left V 5 bases short and J 13 bases short, with 12 bases between. Variable domain in full (rest from reference TRBV7-9 and TRBJ2-1): DTGVSQNPRHKITKRGQNVTFRCDPISEHNRLYWYRQTLGQGPEFLTYFQNEAQLEKSRLLSDRFSAERPKGSFSTLEIQRTEQGDSAMYLCASSLNPAQFFGPGTRLTVL.

In its sample, this clonotype was seen a few times. The rearrangement links TRBV14 to TRBJ1-4; TRBD1 matches at 8 bases. Germline lookup yields CDR1 SGHDN and CDR2 FVKESK. The V gene end was trimmed by 8 bases and the J gene end by 0 bases; junction bases not matched to a gene: 2. This CDR3 region has 14 residues. The CDR3 region is CASPTGATNEKLFF. Written as DNA, the CDR3 is TGTGCCAGCCCGACAGGGGCAACTAATGAAAAACTGTTTTTT.

This clonotype was seen repeatedly, ten times or more. This rearrangement joins TRBV12-3 or TRBV12-4 to TRBJ1-5, with D perhaps TRBD1 (5 bases). The length of the CDR3 is 13 residues. Trimming took off 10 bases at V and 2 bases at J, with 12 bases between the two ends. The CDR3 nucleotides are TGTGCCACTACAGGCGGGGGCAATCAGCCCCAGCATTTT. Its protein is CATTGGGNQPQHF.

V and J are TRBV19 and TRBJ1-1; possible D gene TRBD1, 5 bases. The CDR3 sequence is 14 residues long. V lost 9 bases and J lost 7, with 21 bases in between. Germline V gene lookup returns CDR1 LNHDA and CDR2 SQIVND (reference sequence). This CDR3 is CASSSRDGGDEAFF. The CDR3 nucleotides read TGTGCCAGCTCCAGCCGGGACGGGGGGGATGAAGCTTTCTTT.

This clonotype turned up a few times. V usage is TRBV2 and J usage is TRBJ1-1; D unclear. The V gene lost 4 bases and the J gene lost 3 bases, with 9 bases spanning the gap. The CDR3 runs to 13 residues. Germline loops: CDR1 SNHLY, CDR2 FYNNEI. The CDR3 sequence is CASSVNSYTEAFF. The DNA for the CDR3 is TGTGCCAGCAGTGTTAACAGCTACACTGAAGCTTTCTTT.

This chain links TRBV7-9 with TRBJ1-1, with TRBD1 matching 7 bases. The germline V gene encodes CDR1 SEHNR and CDR2 FQNEAQ (reference sequence). CDR3 length equals 14 residues. J lost 3 bases, V lost 5 bases, and 6 bases had no gene match. CDR3 protein: CASSAQGKDTEAFF. CDR3 sequence (DNA): TGTGCCAGCAGCGCACAGGGGAAGGACACTGAAGCTTTCTTT.

This clonotype has ten or more counts. The chain joins TRBV7-2 to TRBJ1-1; D call uncertain. This CDR3 has 12 amino acids. V was cut by 2 bases and J by 5 bases, with 6 bases left in between. Looked up from germline, CDR1 is SGHTA and CDR2 is FQGNSA. CDR3 in amino acids: CASSLRRTEAFF. CDR3 bases: TGTGCCAGCAGCTTACGACGAACTGAAGCTTTCTTT.

This clonotype was seen only a few times. This may come from a read error, since a much larger clone is one base off. This chain uses TRBV30 with TRBJ1-1, with 7 bases lining up with TRBD1. CDR1 is GTSNPN, CDR2 SVGIG, per germline (reference sequence). CDR3 length equals 14 residues. After removal of 7 bases from V and 4 bases from J, the junction contained 12 bases not matched to a gene. The CDR3 here is CALTGSALGTEAFF. CDR3 DNA: TGTGCCTTGACAGGGAGCGCTCTGGGCACTGAAGCTTTCTTT.

There are many counts of this clonotype. This chain joins TRBV20-1 and TRBJ1-2, with D perhaps TRBD1 (5 bases). This CDR3 comprises 15 residues. V lost 5 bases, J lost 10 bases, and 26 bases lay in between. In germline, CDR1 is DFQATT, CDR2 SNEGSKA (reference sequence). CDR3 bases: TGCAGTGCTGGTACCGGGACTCCGACTTTCGGTGTCTACACCTTC. Its translation: CSAGTGTPTFGVYTF.

This clonotype appeared a few times. This chain links TRBV7-3 with TRBJ2-1; no clear D. In germline, CDR1 is SGHTA, CDR2 FQGTGA. Trimming stripped 4 bases from V and 10 bases from J, with 14 bases between. This CDR3 has 13 amino acids. The CDR3 loop is CASSSRQRSEQFF. The CDR3 DNA sequence: TGTGCCAGCAGCTCACGGCAGAGGTCAGAGCAGTTCTTC.

This clonotype has only a few counts. CDR3: CASRRQGSWVDTQYF. The CDR3 coding sequence is TGTGCCAGCAGAAGACAGGGGTCGTGGGTAGATACGCAGTATTTT. V usage is TRBV7-9 and J usage is TRBJ2-3, with 8 bases identical to TRBD1. With V trimmed by 6 bases and J by 5 bases, 10 bases remained unmatched. Germline V gene sequence: CDR1 SEHNR, CDR2 FQNEAQ (reference sequence). This CDR3 contains 15 residues.

A few counts support this clonotype. The genes are TRBV29-1 and TRBJ2-5; D remains ambiguous. V was trimmed by 5 bases and J by 7 bases, leaving 11 bases between them. The CDR3 spans 11 residues. CDR1 is SQVTM, CDR2 ANQGSEA, per germline. The CDR3 protein is CSVSVPGTQYF. DNA of the CDR3: TGCAGCGTTAGCGTGCCGGGGACCCAGTACTTC. The complete variable domain, with remaining parts taken from reference TRBV29-1 and TRBJ2-5, reads SAVISQKPSRDICQRGTSLTIQCQVDSQVTMMFWYRQQPGQSLTLIATANQGSEATYESGFVIDKFPISRPNLTFSTLTVSNMSPEDSSIYLCSVSVPGTQYFGPGTRLLVL.

This clonotype was seen a handful of times. The V call is TRBV6-5, the J call TRBJ2-5; weak D call: TRBD1 (5 bases). With 2 bases removed from V and 7 bases from J, the gap between germline ends came to 8 bases. CDR3 length: 12 amino acids. CDR1 is MNHEY, CDR2 SVGAGI, per germline. The DNA of the CDR3 is TGTGCCAGCAGTTACAGGGGCGGGACCCAGTACTTC. It yields the protein CASSYRGGTQYF.

Many counts were recorded for this clonotype. This sequence joins TRBV28 and TRBJ2-3, with D possibly called TRBD1 or TRBD2 (7 bases each). Germline CDR1 reads MDHEN; CDR2 reads SYDVKM. V lost 5 bases and J 5 bases, leaving 23 bases between the germline ends. The CDR3 runs 17 residues. This CDR3 is CASSTRGGGREKDTQYF. The CDR3 coding sequence is TGTGCCAGCAGTACCCGAGGGGGCGGGAGAGAGAAAGATACGCAGTATTTT.

This clonotype was observed a few times. The DNA of the CDR3 is TGTGCCAGCAGAGAGATTGGGGCCTACGAGCAGTACTTC. Protein sequence: CASREIGAYEQYF. This chain links TRBV6-1 with TRBJ2-7; D not certain. Trimming left V 6 bases short and J 2 bases short, with 11 bases between. This CDR3 comprises 13 residues. Germline CDR1 is MNHNS and CDR2 is SASEGT.

CDR3 residues: CASSSTVAGTSEQYF. The CDR3 DNA sequence: TGTGCCAGCAGCTCTACCGTGGCGGGAACTTCCGAGCAGTACTTC. V gene TRBV7-6 combines with J gene TRBJ2-7; TRBD2 might be the D (6 bases). The V gene lost 4 bases and the J gene lost 6 bases, with 19 bases spanning the gap. The CDR3 runs 15 residues. Germline V gives CDR1 SGHVS, CDR2 FNYEAQ.